One and the same sample provided the 28 T cell receptor beta chains below, sequenced in a study of cytomegalovirus exposure and HLA in healthy donors. PCR primers comprised 60 Vbeta and 13 Jbeta primers. Generated by immunoSEQ multiplex PCR, the TCRdb table keeps only in-frame clones and is missing some. The table records some 98,000 clones, approximately 77% of them present only once. The sequencing sample was made of PBMCs. The receptor source for this set is a human donor in good health.

This rearrangement joins TRBV9 to TRBJ2-2, with TRBD1 identical over 7 bases. The length of the CDR3 is 15 residues. J gave up 5 bases and V 4 bases, and 8 bases lay outside the gene matches. Germline V lookup: CDR1 SGDLS, CDR2 YYNGEE. The CDR3 DNA reads TGTGCCAGCAGCAGACAGGGTCGGTCTACCGGGGAGCTGTTTTTT. It yields the protein CASSRQGRSTGELFF.

The chain uses TRBV2 and TRBJ1-5; possible D gene TRBD1, 5 bases. The CDR3 runs 11 residues. Trimming took 8 bases from V and 4 from J, leaving 6 bases between them. Germline V lookup: CDR1 SNHLY, CDR2 FYNNEI. The CDR3 region has the DNA TGTGCCAGCGGGGGGAATCAGCCCCAGCATTTT. Translation: CASGGNQPQHF.

The chain combines TRBV4-2 with TRBJ2-1, with TRBD1 identical over 7 bases. The junction had 5 bases not matched to a gene; V was cut back by 0 bases and J by 9 bases. The CDR3 loop spans 14 amino acids. Germline CDR1 reads LGHNA; CDR2 reads YNFKEQ. The DNA for the CDR3 is TGTGCCAGCAGCCAAGAACTCTCAGGGGGTGAGCAGTTCTTC. Its protein product is CASSQELSGGEQFF.

This chain links TRBV11-2 with TRBJ2-7; 9 bases are a match to TRBD1. The V gene's germline CDR1 is SGHAT and CDR2 FQNNGV. V dropped 3 bases and J dropped 3; count of bases not matched to a gene: 3. CDR3 length equals 14 residues. CDR3 nucleotides: TGTGCCAGCAGCTTTACAGGGGGCTACTACGAGCAGTACTTC. This encodes CASSFTGGYYEQYF.

This chain joins TRBV18 and TRBJ1-4; weak D call: TRBD1 (6 bases). The V end lost 3 bases, the J end lost 4 bases, and 15 bases lay between the germline ends. There are 16 residues in the CDR3. Germline V gives CDR1 KGHSH, CDR2 LQKENI. The CDR3 nucleotides are TGTGCCAGCTCACCGACAAGGACAGCCAATAATGAAAAACTGTTTTTT. Translated, it gives CASSPTRTANNEKLFF.

The count of this clone is one. The chain is built from TRBV18 and TRBJ2-7, with no clear D. The CDR3 contains 14 residues. Trimming shortened V by 2 bases and J by 2 bases, and 10 bases separated the two germline ends. The germline gives CDR1 KGHSH, CDR2 LQKENI. CDR3 bases: TGTGCCAGCTCACCAGGGCAGGCCACCTACGAGCAGTACTTC. This codes for CASSPGQATYEQYF.

The rearrangement joins TRBV5-4 to TRBJ2-3, with 7 positions matching TRBD2. J lost 6 bases, V lost 4 bases, and 5 bases had no gene match. CDR1 is SGHNT, CDR2 YYREEE, per germline (reference sequence). CDR3 length equals 13 residues. The CDR3 nucleotides are TGTGCCAGCAGCCGTCCGCGGGGGGATACGCAGTATTTT. This translates into CASSRPRGDTQYF.

This clone showed up just once. The rearrangement uses TRBV4-2 and TRBJ2-5; a possible D gene is TRBD2 (6 bases). Trimming took 0 bases from V and 5 from J, leaving 13 bases between them. CDR1 is LGHNA and CDR2 is YNFKEQ in the germline V gene. The CDR3 covers 15 residues. CDR3 DNA: TGTGCCAGCAGCCAAGATGGGGCGGAGGGGGAGACCCAGTACTTC. Translation gives CASSQDGAEGETQYF.

This chain joins TRBV18 and TRBJ2-3; D might be TRBD1 (6 bases). V lost 4 bases and J lost 2, with 16 bases in between. Germline V gene sequence: CDR1 KGHSH, CDR2 LQKENI. This CDR3 has 16 amino acids. The DNA for the CDR3 is TGTGCCAGCTCACGCTTACAGGGTGGAGACACAGATACGCAGTATTTT. As protein: CASSRLQGGDTDTQYF.

The chain uses TRBV7-9 and TRBJ1-2, with D tentatively TRBD1 (5 bases). The V end was cut by 7 bases, the J end by 7 bases, with 19 bases between. The V gene's germline CDR1 is SEHNR and CDR2 FQNEAQ (reference sequence). The CDR3 has 14 residues. The CDR3, as DNA: TGTGCCAGCACTCAATCCAGGGTGATTGGTGGCTACACCTTC. Translation gives CASTQSRVIGGYTF.

This clone was seen a single time. The chain links TRBV29-1 to TRBJ2-2; D uncertain. Germline-derived CDR1 and CDR2 are SQVTM and ANQGSEA. This CDR3 spans 12 amino acids. V lost 5 bases and J lost 1, with 5 bases in between. CDR3 residues: CSVLRNTGELFF. The CDR3 region has the DNA TGCAGCGTTCTACGGAACACCGGGGAGCTGTTTTTT.

This chain links TRBV4-3 with TRBJ1-2, with D unresolved. Per the germline V gene, CDR1 is LGHNA and CDR2 is YSLEER. The V gene lost 0 bases and the J gene lost 6 bases, with 14 bases spanning the gap. The CDR3 consists of 15 residues. The CDR3 nucleotides read TGCGCCAGCAGCCAAGAAGAGCGGGGTCTGGATGGCTACACCTTC. Encoded protein: CASSQEERGLDGYTF.

The chain has TRBV2 and TRBJ1-4, with 8 bases that match TRBD1. Germline V gene lookup returns CDR1 SNHLY and CDR2 FYNNEI. The CDR3 is 14 residues long. Unmatched junction bases numbered 2, after V lost 8 bases and J lost 0 bases. CDR3 DNA: TGTGCCAGCGGGGACAGGCCAACTAATGAAAAACTGTTTTTT. Amino acids: CASGDRPTNEKLFF.

The chain is built from TRBV6-5 and TRBJ1-1; weak D call: TRBD1 (6 bases). This CDR3 spans 12 amino acids. The germline V gene has CDR1 MNHEY and CDR2 SVGAGI. V lost 1 base, J lost 8 bases, and 8 bases lay in between. DNA of the CDR3: TGTGCCAGCAGTTACTTGGGGGCGGAAGCTTTCTTT. Translating it yields CASSYLGAEAFF.

The V and J genes are TRBV7-9 and TRBJ2-3; 8 bases match TRBD2. The germline V gene has CDR1 SEHNR and CDR2 FQNEAQ (reference sequence). This CDR3 comprises 17 residues. J lost 1 base, V lost 5 bases, and 11 bases had no gene match. Written as DNA, the CDR3 is TGTGCCAGCAGCCAAGGGGCTAGCGGGTCGCGCACAGATACGCAGTATTTT. Translated, it gives CASSQGASGSRTDTQYF. The complete variable domain, with remaining parts taken from reference TRBV7-9 and TRBJ2-3, reads DTGVSQNPRHKITKRGQNVTFRCDPISEHNRLYWYRQTLGQGPEFLTYFQNEAQLEKSRLLSDRFSAERPKGSFSTLEIQRTEQGDSAMYLCASSQGASGSRTDTQYFGPGTRLTVL.

In its sample, this clone was seen a few times. This rearrangement joins TRBV6-4 to TRBJ2-3; 10 nucleotides match TRBD1. The germline V gene has CDR1 MRHNA and CDR2 SNTAGT. V trimming: 6 bases; J trimming: 6 bases; junction bases outside the gene matches: 6. CDR3 length: 14 residues. The CDR3 sequence is CASRGQGEGDTQYF. CDR3 nucleotides: TGTGCCAGCAGAGGACAGGGGGAAGGCGATACGCAGTATTTT.

This chain connects TRBV19 to TRBJ1-4, with a weak D call TRBD1 (6 bases). This CDR3 is 14 amino acids long. Germline CDR1 LNHDA, CDR2 SQIVND (reference sequence). Trimming shortened V by 5 bases and J by 5 bases, and 12 bases separated the two germline ends. CDR3 sequence (DNA): TGTGCCAGTAGTGAGACAGGCTCAAATGAAAAACTGTTTTTT. Its translation is CASSETGSNEKLFF.

The chain employs TRBV18 and TRBJ1-1; D not certain. The CDR3 contains 14 residues. Trimming shortened V by 2 bases and J by 1 base, and 8 bases separated the two germline ends. CDR1 KGHSH and CDR2 LQKENI come from the germline V gene. CDR3 region: CASSPGSGNTEAFF. The CDR3 coding sequence is TGTGCCAGCTCACCAGGATCGGGGAACACTGAAGCTTTCTTT. Full variable domain (outside the CDR3, taken from reference TRBV18 and TRBJ1-1): NAGVMQNPRHLVRRRGQEARLRCSPMKGHSHVYWYRQLPEEGLKFMVYLQKENIIDESGMPKERFSAEFPKEGPSILRIQQVVRGDSAAYFCASSPGSGNTEAFFGQGTRLTVV.

As regards this clone: One junction end disagrees with the germline gene, perhaps due to a read error. The genes are TRBV19 and TRBJ2-3, with D possibly TRBD1 on 6 matching bases. Germline-derived CDR1 and CDR2 are LNHDA and SQIVND (reference sequence). The CDR3 is 12 residues long. In nucleotides, the CDR3 is TGTGCCAGTAGTATAGAGGGAAGGGACAAAAGGTTT. Its translation is CASSIEGRDKRF.

This rearrangement joins TRBV2 to TRBJ2-3; 10 bases fit TRBD2. The CDR3 runs 17 residues. CDR1 and CDR2 (germline): SNHLY, FYNNEI. The junction had 12 bases not matched to a gene; V was cut back by 6 bases and J by 3 bases. CDR3 region: CASRASGGSLGTDTQYF. In DNA form, the CDR3 reads TGTGCCAGCAGGGCTAGCGGGGGCTCCTTGGGTACAGATACGCAGTATTTT. The complete variable domain, with remaining parts taken from reference TRBV2 and TRBJ2-3, reads EPEVTQTPSHQVTQMGQEVILRCVPISNHLYFYWYRQILGQKVEFLVSFYNNEISEKSEIFDDQFSVERPDGSNFTLKIRSTKLEDSAMYFCASRASGGSLGTDTQYFGPGTRLTVL.

This clone was seen once. CDR3 sequence (DNA): TGTGCCAGCAGCCCCGCGGGGGCTGGTCGGGCTTTCTTT. Amino acid sequence: CASSPAGAGRAFF. The rearrangement uses TRBV7-2 and TRBJ1-1; weak D call: TRBD1 (6 bases). The V end was cut by 5 bases, the J end by 11 bases, with 18 bases between. CDR3 size: 13 residues. Germline CDR1 is SGHTA and CDR2 is FQGNSA.

The chain links TRBV5-1 to TRBJ2-7, with 7 positions matching TRBD1. This CDR3 spans 16 amino acids. After removal of 4 bases from V and 0 bases from J, the junction contained 10 bases not matched to a gene. Germline V gives CDR1 SGHRS, CDR2 YFSETQ. CDR3 protein: CASSTKQGPSSYEQYF. DNA for the CDR3: TGCGCCAGCAGCACGAAACAGGGGCCTAGCTCCTACGAGCAGTACTTC. Supplemented by reference TRBV5-1 and TRBJ2-7, the full variable domain reads KAGVTQTPRYLIKTRGQQVTLSCSPISGHRSVSWYQQTPGQGLQFLFEYFSETQRNKGNFPGRFSGRQFSNSRSEMNVSTLELGDSALYLCASSTKQGPSSYEQYFGPGTRLTVT.

The gene calls are TRBV5-1 and TRBJ2-7; no reliable D call. The V gene's germline CDR1 is SGHRS and CDR2 YFSETQ. The CDR3 spans 16 residues. Trimming stripped 2 bases from V and 3 bases from J, with 18 bases between. The DNA of the CDR3 is TGCGCCAGCAGCTTTGAAGCCAGGTCTCAGTTCTACGAGCAGTACTTC. Its translation: CASSFEARSQFYEQYF.

This chain links TRBV5-1 with TRBJ1-3; D is undetermined. Trimming removed 4 bases at V and 0 bases at J, with 14 bases between. Germline V gives CDR1 SGHRS, CDR2 YFSETQ. This CDR3 has 16 amino acids. For the CDR3, the DNA is TGCGCCAGCAGCCTAGCTGGTCTTAGCTCTGGAAACACCATATATTTT. It encodes CASSLAGLSSGNTIYF.

V usage is TRBV29-1 and J usage is TRBJ2-6, with D possibly TRBD2 on 5 matching bases. The CDR3 extends over 15 amino acids. CDR1 and CDR2 from the germline V gene are SQVTM and ANQGSEA. The V and J ends lost 4 bases and 1 base respectively, with 11 bases between them. CDR3 sequence (DNA): TGCAGCGTTGTGGCCGGGGAATCTGGGGCCAACGTCCTGACTTTC. Translating gives CSVVAGESGANVLTF.

V usage is TRBV28 and J usage is TRBJ2-2; 9 bases match TRBD1. The CDR3 has 14 residues. J was trimmed by 6 bases and V by 8 bases; bases with no gene match: 7. Germline CDR1 is MDHEN and CDR2 is SYDVKM. CDR3 DNA: TGTGCCAGCGGTGGACAGGGGAGTCCCGGGGAGCTGTTTTTT. This sequence encodes CASGGQGSPGELFF.

V usage is TRBV27 and J usage is TRBJ2-1, with a tentative D call TRBD1 (6 bases). In germline, CDR1 is MNHEY, CDR2 SMNVEV (reference sequence). Deletions cut 8 bases from V and 7 bases from J, with 9 bases between. The CDR3 length is 11 residues. The CDR3 bases are TGTGCCAGCGCACAGGGAAATGAGCAGTTCTTC. This gives the protein CASAQGNEQFF.

V and J are TRBV14 and TRBJ2-2; TRBD2 is a possible D gene (5 bases). CDR3 size: 17 residues. The germline V gene encodes CDR1 SGHDN and CDR2 FVKESK. Trimming left V 0 bases short and J 3 bases short, with 14 bases between. The CDR3 protein is CASSQDRSPGYTGELFF. The CDR3 nucleotides are TGTGCCAGCAGCCAAGATAGGTCTCCGGGGTACACCGGGGAGCTGTTTTTT.